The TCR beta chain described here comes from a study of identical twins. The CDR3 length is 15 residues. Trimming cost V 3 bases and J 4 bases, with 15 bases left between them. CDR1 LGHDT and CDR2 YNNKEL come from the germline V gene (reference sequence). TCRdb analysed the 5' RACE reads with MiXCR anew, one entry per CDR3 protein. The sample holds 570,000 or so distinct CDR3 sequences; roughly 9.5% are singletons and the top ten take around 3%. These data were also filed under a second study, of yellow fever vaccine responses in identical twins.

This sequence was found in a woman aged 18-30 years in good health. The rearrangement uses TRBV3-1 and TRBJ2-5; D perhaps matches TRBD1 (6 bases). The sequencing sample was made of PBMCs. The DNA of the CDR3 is TGTGCCAGCAGCCACATCGTCAGGGGTAGAGAGACCCAGTACTTC. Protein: CASSHIVRGRETQYF.